These 25 T cell receptor beta chains share one sample of origin, sequenced in a study of CD8 T cells in ankylosing spondylitis. Each CDR3 protein is one row after TCRdb ran MiXCR on the 5' RACE reads. This sample carries hundreds of thousands of distinct CDR3 sequences, roughly 20% of them seen once, and the ten largest clones take roughly 4%. The sequenced material came from blood, either unsorted or a sorted T cell fraction (not recorded which). All receptors come from a female donor with ankylosing spondylitis or in good health (not recorded which).

The rearrangement joins TRBV7-9 to TRBJ1-2; a possible D gene is TRBD1 (5 bases). Trimming took 5 bases from V and 0 from J, leaving 13 bases between them. Germline lookup yields CDR1 SEHNR and CDR2 FQNEAQ (reference sequence). The CDR3 runs to 15 residues. For the CDR3, the DNA is TGTGCCAGCAGCCCTGTCGGGGGAGCTAACTATGGCTACACCTTC. This sequence encodes CASSPVGGANYGYTF.

The chain is built from TRBV20-1 and TRBJ2-1; the match to TRBD2 covers 7 bases. After removal of 3 bases from V and 10 bases from J, the junction contained 9 bases not matched to a gene. Germline CDR1 DFQATT, CDR2 SNEGSKA (reference sequence). This CDR3 contains 13 residues. CDR3 in amino acids: CSARAPVGGEQFF. CDR3 nucleotide sequence: TGCAGTGCTAGGGCTCCCGTGGGGGGGGAGCAGTTCTTC.

The CDR3 nucleotides are TGCAGTGCTACCCAGGGTCTAACCCCCTACGAGCAGTACTTC. Amino acid sequence: CSATQGLTPYEQYF. The J gene is TRBJ2-7, the V gene TRBV20-1, with D possibly TRBD1 on 5 matching bases. The CDR3 spans 14 residues. Germline-derived CDR1 and CDR2 are DFQATT and SNEGSKA (reference sequence). V was shortened by 4 bases and J by 2 bases, with 15 bases between the two germline ends.

The genes are TRBV20-1 and TRBJ1-6, with D perhaps TRBD1 (6 bases). Germline CDR1 DFQATT, CDR2 SNEGSKA (reference sequence). The CDR3 runs 16 residues. V lost 3 bases and J lost 5, with 17 bases in between. The CDR3 nucleotides are TGCAGTGCTAGGGAAACAGGGATACTTAATAATTCACCCCTCCACTTT. Amino acid sequence: CSARETGILNNSPLHF.

This clonotype has only a few counts. The gene calls are TRBV20-1 and TRBJ2-7; D perhaps matches TRBD1 (5 bases). Germline V CDR1 and CDR2: DFQATT, SNEGSKA (reference sequence). The CDR3 consists of 13 residues. Trimming removed 3 bases from V and 4 bases from J, with 13 bases in between. The CDR3 bases are TGCAGTGCTAGTGGGCAGGGTGGTTACGAGCAGTACTTC. This sequence encodes CSASGQGGYEQYF.

The rearrangement uses TRBV4-2 and TRBJ2-6; D ambiguous. This CDR3 is 16 amino acids long. The V end lost 1 base, the J end lost 3 bases, and 10 bases lay between the germline ends. CDR1 LGHNA and CDR2 YNFKEQ come from the germline V gene. In DNA form, the CDR3 reads TGTGCCAGCAGCCAAGTAGGAGTTGATGGGGCCAACGTCCTGACTTTC. This gives the protein CASSQVGVDGANVLTF.

The chain has TRBV20-1 and TRBJ2-3, with D possibly being TRBD2 (8 bases). The CDR3 is 13 amino acids. CDR1 and CDR2 (germline): DFQATT, SNEGSKA (reference sequence). V was pared by 4 bases and J by 5 bases, with 13 bases between. CDR3 sequence (DNA): TGCAGTGCTAACGGGAGGGGGCGAGATACGCAGTATTTT. This translates into CSANGRGRDTQYF.

Only a few counts were recorded for this clonotype. The CDR3 sequence is CASSRLRGRKDTQYF. For the CDR3, the DNA is TGTGCCAGCTCACGGCTGCGGGGAAGGAAGGATACGCAGTATTTT. The chain couples TRBV18 to TRBJ2-3, with D possibly TRBD2 on 6 matching bases. This CDR3 spans 15 amino acids. Trimming left V 4 bases short and J 6 bases short, with 17 bases between. Germline-derived CDR1 and CDR2 are KGHSH and LQKENI.

The genes are TRBV20-1 and TRBJ2-1; TRBD2 agrees at 9 bases. Germline V lookup: CDR1 DFQATT, CDR2 SNEGSKA (reference sequence). Unmatched junction bases numbered 11, after V lost 4 bases and J lost 7 bases. This CDR3 is 15 amino acids long. CDR3 in amino acids: CSAKHSGRYGNEQFF. The CDR3 region has the DNA TGCAGTGCTAAGCATAGCGGGAGATACGGGAATGAGCAGTTCTTC.

Only a few counts were recorded for this clonotype. The chain uses TRBV7-2 and TRBJ2-5, with 8 bases identical to TRBD1. V was clipped by 5 bases and J by 5 bases; unmatched bases: 7. CDR1 and CDR2 (germline): SGHTA, FQGNSA. The CDR3 length is 14 residues. The CDR3 loop reads CASSRQGSPETQYF. In DNA form, the CDR3 reads TGTGCCAGCAGCCGACAGGGGTCTCCGGAGACCCAGTACTTC.

Ten or more counts support this clonotype. This chain joins TRBV11-2 and TRBJ2-3; possibly TRBD1 or TRBD2 for D (5 bases each). The germline CDR1 and CDR2 sequences are SGHAT and FQNNGV. This CDR3 has 18 amino acids. The V gene lost 2 bases and the J gene lost 5 bases, with 23 bases spanning the gap. CDR3 nucleotide sequence: TGTGCCAGCAGCTTAAGTACCTTTATGTCCGGGGCCAGAGATACGCAGTATTTT. Translating gives CASSLSTFMSGARDTQYF.

The genes are TRBV13 and TRBJ2-7; 7 bases agree with TRBD2. Germline CDR1 reads PRHDT; CDR2 reads FYEKMQ (reference sequence). The CDR3 runs 16 residues. Losses at the gene ends were 2 bases for V and 3 bases for J; bases not matched to a gene: 10. This CDR3 is CASSLMASGIFYEQYF. CDR3 nucleotides: TGTGCCAGCAGCTTAATGGCTAGCGGTATTTTCTACGAGCAGTACTTC. Together with reference TRBV13 and TRBJ2-7, the CDR3 gives the full variable domain: AAGVIQSPRHLIKEKRETATLKCYPIPRHDTVYWYQQGPGQDPQFLISFYEKMQSDKGSIPDRFSAQQFSDYHSELNMSSLELGDSALYFCASSLMASGIFYEQYFGPGTRLTVT.

The chain combines TRBV4-3 with TRBJ2-2; 13 bases are a match to TRBD2. Germline CDR1 and CDR2: LGHNA and YSLEER. The junction had 9 bases not matched to a gene; V was cut back by 3 bases and J by 5 bases. The CDR3 is 18 residues long. The CDR3 nucleotides read TGCGCCAGCAGCCAGGACCTAGGGGGACTAGCGGGAACCGGGGAGCTGTTTTTT. Translation gives CASSQDLGGLAGTGELFF.

The rearrangement uses TRBV20-1 and TRBJ2-3; D unresolved. The CDR3 covers 14 residues. The germline V gene has CDR1 DFQATT and CDR2 SNEGSKA (reference sequence). The V and J ends lost 5 bases and 0 bases respectively, with 12 bases between them. Here the CDR3 reads CSAGPPASTDTQYF. The CDR3 DNA follows: TGCAGTGCTGGCCCCCCCGCTAGCACAGATACGCAGTATTTT.

The V and J genes are TRBV5-1 and TRBJ2-5; 8 bases match TRBD2. The V segment lost 4 bases and the J segment 2 bases; nucleotides outside the gene matches: 10. Germline values: CDR1 SGHRS, CDR2 YFSETQ. The CDR3 consists of 16 residues. The CDR3 region has the DNA TGCGCCAGCAGCCCGGGGAGCGGGAGAAGTCAAGAGACCCAGTACTTC. This gives the protein CASSPGSGRSQETQYF.

J is TRBJ2-7 and V is TRBV20-1, with 9 bases identical to TRBD2. The CDR3 is made up of 13 amino acids. V shed 5 bases and J 4 bases; nucleotides not matched to a gene: 6. Germline V gene data show CDR1 as DFQATT and CDR2 as SNEGSKA (reference sequence). In nucleotides, the CDR3 is TGCAGTGCTCAGGGACTAGCCAGTTACGAGCAGTACTTC. Its protein is CSAQGLASYEQYF.

This clonotype was seen at least ten times. The CDR3 bases are TGTGCCATCAGTGAGCGGCAGGGCATGATCGAGACCCAGTACTTC. Its protein product is CAISERQGMIETQYF. The chain uses TRBV10-3 and TRBJ2-5; possible D gene TRBD1, 5 bases. V lost 2 bases, J lost 5 bases, and 15 bases lay in between. Germline values: CDR1 ENHRY, CDR2 SYGVKD. This CDR3 is built from 15 residues.

This clonotype was detected only a few times. This CDR3 is CATSRARTAYNEQFF. The CDR3 bases are TGTGCCACCAGCAGAGCCCGGACAGCATACAATGAGCAGTTCTTC. J is TRBJ2-1 and V is TRBV15; D might be TRBD1 (6 bases). V was clipped by 1 base and J by 4 bases, with 11 bases between them. The length of the CDR3 is 15 residues. Germline assignment: CDR1 LNHNV and CDR2 YYDKDF (reference sequence). The complete variable domain, with remaining parts taken from reference TRBV15 and TRBJ2-1, reads DAMVIQNPRYQVTQFGKPVTLSCSQTLNHNVMYWYQQKSSQAPKLLFHYYDKDFNNEADTPDNFQSRRPNTSFCFLDIRSPGLGDTAMYLCATSRARTAYNEQFFGPGTRLTVL.

V is TRBV20-1 and J is TRBJ2-1; D not resolved. The CDR3 contains 12 residues. The V gene's germline CDR1 is DFQATT and CDR2 SNEGSKA (reference sequence). As DNA, the CDR3 is TGCAGCCCACTACAATTCTCGAATGAGCAGTTCTTC. The encoded protein is CSPLQFSNEQFF.

This clonotype was observed a few times. The chain recombines TRBV6-1 with TRBJ1-5; 7 bases match TRBD1. The CDR3 length is 15 residues. Trimming took 4 bases from V and 0 from J; bases not matched to a gene: 3. The germline gives CDR1 MNHNS, CDR2 SASEGT. CDR3 residues: CASSGGQVSNQPQHF. CDR3 DNA: TGTGCCAGCAGTGGAGGACAGGTTAGCAATCAGCCCCAGCATTTT.

In this sample, this clonotype turned up once. V usage is TRBV28 and J usage is TRBJ2-7, with TRBD1 identical over 10 bases. With 7 bases clipped from V and 5 bases from J, the junction kept 11 bases outside the gene matches. CDR1 and CDR2 from the germline V gene are MDHEN and SYDVKM. The CDR3 sequence is 15 residues long. The CDR3 DNA follows: TGTGCCAGCACCTCTATGGGACAGGGGATCAACGAGCAGTACTTC. The encoded protein is CASTSMGQGINEQYF.

There are many counts of this clonotype. The chain recombines TRBV20-1 with TRBJ2-7; 9 nucleotides line up with TRBD1. CDR3 length: 14 amino acids. The germline V gene has CDR1 DFQATT and CDR2 SNEGSKA (reference sequence). Trimming removed 6 bases from V and 2 bases from J; junction bases left unmatched: 8. The chain's CDR3 is CSALMDRGPYEQYF. In DNA form, the CDR3 reads TGCAGTGCCCTGATGGACAGGGGACCCTACGAGCAGTACTTC.

Only a few counts were recorded for this clonotype. The chain has TRBV28 and TRBJ2-1; 7 positions agree with TRBD2. The CDR3 sequence is 16 residues long. The trim removed 4 bases at V and 8 bases at J, leaving 14 bases unmatched. From germline, CDR1 is MDHEN and CDR2 SYDVKM. The CDR3 sequence is CASSSPGAGATYEQFF. CDR3 in DNA: TGTGCCAGCAGTTCCCCGGGTGCGGGAGCGACTTATGAGCAGTTCTTC.

This clonotype was counted many times. The V gene is TRBV4-2, the J gene TRBJ2-1; 10 bases fit TRBD2. This CDR3 is built from 16 residues. J was trimmed by 8 bases and V by 0 bases; bases with no gene match: 7. Looked up from germline, CDR1 is LGHNA and CDR2 is YNFKEQ. In DNA, the CDR3 is TGTGCCAGCAGCCAAGAAAGGAGCGGGAGGGCCCATGAGCAGTTCTTC. Protein: CASSQERSGRAHEQFF.

This sequence joins TRBV7-6 and TRBJ2-7; D is possibly TRBD2 (6 bases). This CDR3 is built from 15 residues. V was cut by 1 base and J by 2 bases, with 12 bases left in between. Germline CDR1 SGHVS, CDR2 FNYEAQ. The CDR3 nucleotides read TGTGCCAGCAGCTTAGGGTGGGACTTAACCTACGAGCAGTACTTC. It encodes CASSLGWDLTYEQYF.